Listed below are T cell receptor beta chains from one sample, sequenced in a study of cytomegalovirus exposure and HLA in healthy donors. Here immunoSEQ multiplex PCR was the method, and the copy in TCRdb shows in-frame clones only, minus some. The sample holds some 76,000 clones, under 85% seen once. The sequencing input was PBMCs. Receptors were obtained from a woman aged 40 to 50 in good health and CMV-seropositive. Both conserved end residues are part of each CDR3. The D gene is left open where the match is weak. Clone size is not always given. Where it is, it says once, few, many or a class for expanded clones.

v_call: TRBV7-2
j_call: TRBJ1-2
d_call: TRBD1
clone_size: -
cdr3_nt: TGTGCCAGCAGCCTGGGGACAGCAAACTATGGCTACACCTTC
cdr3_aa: CASSLGTANYGYTF

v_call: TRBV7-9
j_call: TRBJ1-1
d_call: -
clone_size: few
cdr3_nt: TGTGCCAGCAGATTAGGGTCAGGGAGGGTAACTGAAGCTTTCTTT
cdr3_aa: CASRLGSGRVTEAFF

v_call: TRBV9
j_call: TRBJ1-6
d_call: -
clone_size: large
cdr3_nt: TGTGCCAGCAGCGACACAGGGTTTGATAATTCACCCCTCCACTTT
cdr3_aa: CASSDTGFDNSPLHF

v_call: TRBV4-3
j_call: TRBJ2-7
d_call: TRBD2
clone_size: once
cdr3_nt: TGCGCCAGCAGCCAAGCTCTGACTAGCGGTCTCTACGAGCAGTACTTC
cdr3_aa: CASSQALTSGLYEQYF

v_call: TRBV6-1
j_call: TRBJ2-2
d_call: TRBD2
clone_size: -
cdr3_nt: TGTGCCAGCATCTCGGGGGGGCATACCGGGGAGCTGTTTTTT
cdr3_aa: CASISGGHTGELFF

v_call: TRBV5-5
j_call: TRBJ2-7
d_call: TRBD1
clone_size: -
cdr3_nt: TGTGCCAGCAGCTTGGAGGGACAGGGATACTCCTACGAGCAGTACTTC
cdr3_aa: CASSLEGQGYSYEQYF

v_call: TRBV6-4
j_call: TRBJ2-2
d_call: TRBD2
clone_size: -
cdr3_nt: TGTGCCAGCAGTGAACGACTAGCGGGGAACACCGGGGAGCTGTTTTTT
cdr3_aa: CASSERLAGNTGELFF

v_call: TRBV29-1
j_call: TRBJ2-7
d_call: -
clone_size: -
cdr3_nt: TGCAGCGTTGCCCGAGCCGGGACTTCCCACGAGCAGTACTTC
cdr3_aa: CSVARAGTSHEQYF

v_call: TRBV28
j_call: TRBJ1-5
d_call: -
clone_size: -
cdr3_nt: TGTGCCAGCAGTTTATACGGCGGCAGGGCATATAGCAATCAGCCCCAGCATTTT
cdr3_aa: CASSLYGGRAYSNQPQHF

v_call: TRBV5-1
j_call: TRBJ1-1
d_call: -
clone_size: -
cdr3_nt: TGCGCCAGCAGCTTGGGGAACACCCGAGGCACTGAAGCTTTCTTT
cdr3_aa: CASSLGNTRGTEAFF